This record looks at one T cell receptor beta chain sequence and its context. Its specific antigen is unknown. Within one base of it there is no much larger clone, and no base qualities were kept. The CDR3 regions of human TCRbeta chains were analyzed by immunosequencing. The authors' analysis ran thus. TCRs in the repertoires were compared against a reference library of SARS-CoV-2-specific TCRs that had been generated with the MIRA antigen-specificity platform. Breadth was defined as the fraction of unique TCRs that were SARS-CoV-2-associated, and depth was defined as the fraction of total T cells that were SARS-CoV-2-associated. Using the MIRA data, each spike-specific TCR was assigned both to the spike region to which the TCR was reactive and to a CD4 or CD8 class. Log10-transformed breadth and depth values were compared by one-way ANOVA with Sidak's multiple comparisons tests. This immuneACCESS table, as held by TCRdb, lists in-frame sequences with V and J called but not all clones. Of the missing ones, under half trace to an unresolved V gene in checked studies; the others have no known cause. V and J calls plus clone size are reproduced from that table; the DNA served to infer D and trimming. The sample profile shows 200,000 or so clones; almost 95% of them were found once. Approximately 9.6% of the sample rests with the top ten.

These data belong to a study of T cell responses to AZD1222 COVID-19 vaccine (dated by TCRdb to the early 2020s). Some background on the complete study: AZD1222 recipients whose second dose came at about 4 weeks and those whose second dose came at about 12 weeks were combined into one group, since spike-specific TCR depth and breadth did not differ between the two schedules. TCR sequencing covered 233 trial participants: 200 to 220 given two doses of AZD1222 and around 26 given two doses of MenACWY control vaccine. Trial participants were enrolled by age into subgroups of 18-55, 56-69 and 70-plus years, and 148, 28 and 57 TCR-sequenced participants, respectively, were included in these subgroups.

Summary of the overall study and its limitations: The 56-69-year group was small, and its depth increase did not reach significance, likely because of low power. Participants were mostly white British and included more females than males, and it was suggested by the authors that clonal diversity may have been underestimated. The vaccine-associated CD4 TCRs covered the entire spike protein, and the dominant responses fell in regions 160-218 and 743-854. No day 14 peak-response samples were available, so repertoires were characterized only after the peak T cell response. Conclusions about previously exposed vaccinees are limited, since just six AZD1222 recipients were seropositive for SARS-CoV-2 at baseline. After two AZD1222 doses, spike-specific TCR breadth and depth were significantly higher than at day 0 and than in MenACWY recipients. Reportedly, close to half of the unique spike-specific TCRs recognized epitopes lying outside the regions that are mutated in the B.1.351 and B.1.1.7 variants.

Interpreted using the paper, the time point label stands for: baseline before first vaccination. The vaccinee samples were drawn from two UK trials, COV001 and COV002, one of which was a single-blind randomized controlled phase 2/3 trial testing AZD1222 (ChAdOx1 nCoV-19) in healthy adults. For TCRbeta chain sequencing, PBMC samples from trial participants were taken at day 0 and at day 28 after the second dose. A distance of 15 bases separates the germline ends of V and J, which lose 8 bases and 3 bases respectively. From cysteine to phenylalanine, the CDR3 is 15 amino acids long. The DNA shown is the 45-base CDR3, in frame from base 1. CDR1 and CDR2, per the germline V gene, are KGHDR and SFDVKD.

Here the sequenced sample was peripheral blood, taken on day 0 of AZD1222 vaccination. The clonotype originates from an adult in good health. Recombination joined TRBV24-1 with TRBJ1-4; TRBD1 could be the D gene, as 5 bases match. Here the CDR3 is given as CATIHHRRSNEKLFF. The sequenced DNA is TGTGCCACCATACACCACAGGAGGTCTAATGAAAAACTGTTTTTT.